The 29 T cell receptor beta chains below come from one sample, sequenced in a study of blood T cells in healthy people across ages. Primed by a sample-barcoded 5' primer and a J-beta primer mix, a second PCR proceeded for 7 to 11 cycles. Via MiXCR, TCRdb re-called the 5' RACE reads, giving one row per CDR3 protein. The profile shows 1 million to 1.2 million distinct CDR3 sequences, 35% to 40% of them singletons. Material for sequencing was blood. These receptors were obtained from a man between 18 and 29 years old in good health.

This clonotype occurred a few times. This rearrangement joins TRBV7-6 to TRBJ1-4; D unclear. V was trimmed by 1 base and J by 8 bases, leaving 11 bases between them. The CDR3 is 14 residues long. The V gene's germline CDR1 is SGHVS and CDR2 FNYEAQ. This CDR3 is CASSLGPTWEKLFF. The CDR3 DNA reads TGTGCCAGCAGCTTAGGTCCCACTTGGGAAAAACTGTTTTTT. The full variable domain, completed using reference TRBV7-6 and TRBJ1-4, is GAGVSQSPRYKVTKRGQDVALRCDPISGHVSLYWYRQALGQGPEFLTYFNYEAQQDKSGLPNDRFSAERPEGSISTLTIQRTEQRDSAMYRCASSLGPTWEKLFFGSGTQLSVL.

The chain carries TRBV9 and TRBJ2-1; D is perhaps TRBD1 (5 bases). The CDR3 consists of 14 residues. V dropped 5 bases and J dropped 7 bases, with 16 bases sitting between them. Germline CDR1 reads SGDLS; CDR2 reads YYNGEE. CDR3 nucleotide sequence: TGTGCCAGCAGTTCTTTGGGGCCCCAGAATGAGCAGTTCTTC. Its protein is CASSSLGPQNEQFF.

V usage is TRBV12-3 or TRBV12-4 and J usage is TRBJ2-7; 7 bases agree with TRBD1. With 10 bases clipped from V and 5 bases from J, the junction kept 11 bases outside the gene matches. The CDR3 has 13 amino acids. The CDR3: CATRQGSTHEQYF. CDR3 bases: TGTGCCACTCGACAGGGAAGCACCCACGAGCAGTACTTC.

With respect to this clonotype: The CDR3 ends on some other residue instead of the conserved phenylalanine or tryptophan, so this is likely a read error. The gene calls are TRBV12-3 or TRBV12-4 and TRBJ2-7; D tentatively reads TRBD1 or TRBD2 (5 bases each). V lost 3 bases, J lost 6 bases, and 9 bases lay in between. CDR3 length equals 12 residues. The CDR3 sequence is CASSFPGTEQYL. CDR3 bases: TGTGCCAGCAGTTTCCCAGGGACCGAGCAGTACTTA.

This clonotype has more than one count but fewer than ten. The chain has TRBV18 and TRBJ1-2; D gene unclear. V dropped 2 bases and J dropped 7 bases, with 11 bases sitting between them. Germline V lookup: CDR1 KGHSH, CDR2 LQKENI. CDR3 length equals 13 residues. CDR3 DNA sequence: TGTGCCAGCTCACCAGGTCCCGATTCTGGCTACACCTTC. Translated, it gives CASSPGPDSGYTF.

In regard to this clonotype: A much larger clonotype is one base distant, so this may be a read error. This sequence joins TRBV11-2 and TRBJ1-2; D uncertain. The germline CDR1 and CDR2 sequences are SGHAT and FQNNGV. The CDR3 has 15 residues. The V end lost 0 bases, the J end lost 0 bases, and 8 bases lay between the germline ends. The CDR3 nucleotides read TGTGCCAGCAGCTTAGATCTGGCAGCTAACTATGGCTACACCTTC. Its translation is CASSLDLAANYGYTF.

The chain uses TRBV12-3 or TRBV12-4 and TRBJ1-6; a weak D match, TRBD1 (6 bases). V was pared by 6 bases and J by 7 bases, with 16 bases between. This CDR3 comprises 15 residues. The CDR3 region has the DNA TGTGCCAGCAGCCCCGACAGGACTCGGAATTCACCCCTCCACTTT. Protein sequence: CASSPDRTRNSPLHF.

Only one count was recorded for this clonotype. The chain couples TRBV29-1 to TRBJ1-1; D possibly corresponds to TRBD1 (5 bases). Germline V gives CDR1 SQVTM, CDR2 ANQGSEA. V lost 4 bases and J lost 4, with 10 bases in between. There are 12 residues in the CDR3. In nucleotides, the CDR3 is TGCAGCGTTGGTGTGGGGGGCACTGAAGCTTTCTTT. Its protein is CSVGVGGTEAFF.

The chain couples TRBV10-3 to TRBJ2-1; D is ambiguous. The V end was cut by 1 base, the J end by 7 bases, with 5 bases between. This CDR3 spans 12 amino acids. Germline V CDR1 and CDR2: ENHRY, SYGVKD. CDR3 nucleotides: TGTGCCATCAGTGAGTGGGGTAATGAGCAGTTCTTC. Residues: CAISEWGNEQFF.

This chain connects TRBV20-1 to TRBJ1-3; D unresolved. The germline V gene encodes CDR1 DFQATT and CDR2 SNEGSKA (reference sequence). The V end lost 0 bases, the J end lost 0 bases, and 6 bases lay between the germline ends. The CDR3 is made up of 14 amino acids. DNA for the CDR3: TGCAGTGCTAGAGACAGCCTCTCTGGAAACACCATATATTTT. Translating gives CSARDSLSGNTIYF.

The V and J genes are TRBV12-3 or TRBV12-4 and TRBJ2-7, with D perhaps given as TRBD1 or TRBD2 (5 bases each). CDR3 length: 13 residues. The V end was cut by 6 bases, the J end by 6 bases, with 15 bases between. The CDR3 loop reads CASRSGDLSEQYF. For the CDR3, the DNA is TGTGCCAGCAGGTCCGGGGACCTTAGCGAGCAGTACTTC.

The rearrangement uses TRBV5-5 and TRBJ1-4; D is unclear. The germline V gene encodes CDR1 SGHKS and CDR2 YYEKEE (reference sequence). V dropped 1 base and J dropped 3 bases, with 7 bases sitting between them. The CDR3 sequence is 14 residues long. CDR3: CASSLQQANEKLFF. In nucleotides, the CDR3 is TGTGCCAGCAGCTTGCAGCAGGCTAATGAAAAACTGTTTTTT.

V usage is TRBV6-1 and J usage is TRBJ1-6, with D unclear. Germline V gene lookup returns CDR1 MNHNS and CDR2 SASEGT. V was pared by 8 bases and J by 5 bases, with 10 bases between. The CDR3 consists of 13 residues. The chain's CDR3 is CASGEADNSPLHF. The CDR3 DNA is TGTGCCAGCGGCGAGGCTGATAATTCACCCCTCCACTTT.

The J gene is TRBJ1-3, the V gene TRBV12-3 or TRBV12-4; tentatively, D is TRBD1 (5 bases). The CDR3 covers 15 residues. The V and J ends lost 7 bases and 4 bases respectively, with 17 bases between them. This CDR3 is CASIRVRDSGNTIYF. DNA for the CDR3: TGTGCCAGCATCCGGGTCCGGGACTCCGGAAACACCATATATTTT.

There are many counts of this clonotype. The chain employs TRBV12-3 or TRBV12-4 and TRBJ2-1, with D unclear. Trimming stripped 5 bases from V and 6 bases from J, with 17 bases between. This CDR3 has 15 amino acids. CDR3 region: CASSENFGNLNEQFF. The CDR3 DNA follows: TGTGCCAGCAGTGAGAACTTCGGAAACCTCAATGAGCAGTTCTTC.

A single count supports this clonotype. V usage is TRBV5-7 and J usage is TRBJ1-4, with 7 nucleotides matching TRBD1. TRBV5-7 is an open reading frame, and its role is uncertain. This CDR3 is 14 amino acids long. J gave up 4 bases and V 3 bases, and 3 bases lay outside the gene matches. The CDR3 DNA sequence: TGTGCCAGCAGCTACGGGACAGATAATGAAAAACTGTTTTTT. This gives the protein CASSYGTDNEKLFF.

This clonotype was observed a handful of times. V usage is TRBV28 and J usage is TRBJ2-1; the D is unclear. Deletions cut 6 bases from V and 8 bases from J, with 11 bases between. CDR3 size: 12 residues. CDR1 MDHEN and CDR2 SYDVKM come from the germline V gene. The CDR3 nucleotides read TGTGCCAGCAGCCAGGTACGCGATGAGCAGTTCTTC. Amino acids: CASSQVRDEQFF.

J is TRBJ1-3 and V is TRBV2, with D tentatively TRBD1 (6 bases). Trimming left V 6 bases short and J 2 bases short, with 14 bases between. The CDR3 contains 15 residues. Per germline, CDR1 SNHLY and CDR2 FYNNEI. Written as DNA, the CDR3 is TGTGCCAGCAGCGTCACAGGGCGACCTGGAAACACCATATATTTT. This codes for CASSVTGRPGNTIYF.

The CDR3 DNA reads as TGTGCCAGCATTAGGGACAGGGCGGGCACTGAAGCTTTCTTT. Translation: CASIRDRAGTEAFF. The chain couples TRBV6-6 to TRBJ1-1; 9 bases are shared with TRBD1. Looked up from germline, CDR1 is MNHNY and CDR2 is SVGAGI (reference sequence). J gave up 4 bases and V 7 bases, and 7 bases lay outside the gene matches. The CDR3 consists of 14 residues.

The chain couples TRBV7-9 to TRBJ1-1; perhaps TRBD1 as D (5 bases). Looked up from germline, CDR1 is SEHNR and CDR2 is FQNEAQ (reference sequence). The CDR3 totals 13 residues. The germline V and J ends were trimmed by 4 bases and 5 bases, with 11 bases remaining between them. The CDR3 sequence: CASSSSGGTEAFF. The CDR3 nucleotides are TGTGCCAGCAGCTCGAGTGGGGGGACTGAAGCTTTCTTT.

The chain links TRBV20-1 to TRBJ1-6; no reliable D call. From germline, CDR1 is DFQATT and CDR2 SNEGSKA (reference sequence). V lost 3 bases, J lost 0 bases, and 12 bases lay in between. This CDR3 has 16 amino acids. CDR3 protein: CSASNAPSSYNSPLHF. CDR3 nucleotide sequence: TGCAGTGCTAGCAACGCACCGAGCTCCTATAATTCACCCCTCCACTTT.

V is TRBV6-2 or TRBV6-3 and J is TRBJ2-7, with D unresolved. V was trimmed by 5 bases and J by 2 bases, leaving 13 bases between them. Germline V gene data show CDR1 as MNHEY and CDR2 as SVGEGT. This CDR3 region has 14 residues. The CDR3, as DNA: TGTGCCAGCAGTGATGGAATTCCCCCCTACGAGCAGTACTTC. Translation gives CASSDGIPPYEQYF.

This clonotype was counted once. The chain couples TRBV6-6 to TRBJ2-7; D call uncertain. This CDR3 spans 13 amino acids. Trimming removed 5 bases at V and 7 bases at J, with 15 bases between. Germline assignment: CDR1 MNHNY and CDR2 SVGAGI (reference sequence). The CDR3 loop reads CASSRLESHEQYF. CDR3 DNA sequence: TGTGCCAGCAGTCGCCTGGAGTCTCATGAGCAGTACTTC.

The count of this clonotype is one. A clone one base away is much larger, so this may be a read error. The gene calls are TRBV5-1 and TRBJ2-4; D is unresolved. The J call is in doubt because the DNA end fits TRBJ2-7 better. Per the germline V gene, CDR1 is SGHRS and CDR2 is YFSETQ. The CDR3 is 14 amino acids. CDR3 sequence reads: CASGLAGSNYEQYF. CDR3 sequence (DNA): TGCGCCAGCGGCTTAGCCGGCAGTAATTACGAGCAGTACTTC.

This sequence joins TRBV28 and TRBJ1-6; the match to TRBD1 covers 8 bases. Trimming removed 3 bases from V and 13 bases from J; junction bases left unmatched: 11. CDR1 is MDHEN and CDR2 is SYDVKM in the germline V gene. The length of the CDR3 is 15 residues. In DNA form, the CDR3 reads TGTGCCAGCAGTTTTCGGCAGGGGGCTCCCCGGCCCCTCCACTTT. Protein product: CASSFRQGAPRPLHF.

V is TRBV11-2 and J is TRBJ1-6; TRBD1 might be the D (5 bases). Germline loops: CDR1 SGHAT, CDR2 FQNNGV. The CDR3 is 15 residues long. Trimming pared 0 bases from V and 10 bases from J, leaving 13 bases between. CDR3 loop: CASSLEGDGGSPLHF. The CDR3 region has the DNA TGTGCCAGCAGCTTAGAAGGGGACGGTGGATCACCCCTCCACTTT.

This clonotype was counted a few times. The chain has TRBV20-1 and TRBJ2-3; D call uncertain. Per germline, CDR1 DFQATT and CDR2 SNEGSKA (reference sequence). V lost 4 bases, J lost 3 bases, and 11 bases lay in between. This CDR3 contains 13 residues. The chain's CDR3 is CSAKPHRTDTQYF. The CDR3 DNA follows: TGCAGTGCTAAACCCCATAGAACAGATACGCAGTATTTT.

This chain uses TRBV15 with TRBJ1-2; 7 bases are shared with TRBD1. V shed 0 bases, J shed 4 bases, and the junction held 5 bases outside the gene matches. This CDR3 region has 15 residues. The germline gives CDR1 LNHNV, CDR2 YYDKDF (reference sequence). The DNA for the CDR3 is TGTGCCACCAGCAGAGACAGAGGACAGGCCTATGGCTACACCTTC. Protein product: CATSRDRGQAYGYTF.

The chain has TRBV7-9 and TRBJ2-1; D call uncertain. This CDR3 has 14 amino acids. Germline values: CDR1 SEHNR, CDR2 FQNEAQ (reference sequence). The ends were cut back, 2 bases at V and 9 bases at J, with 14 bases in the middle. For the CDR3, the DNA is TGTGCCAGCAGCTTATCAAGTGGGTCGGCTGAGCAGTTCTTC. It is translated as CASSLSSGSAEQFF.